The 10 T cell receptor beta chains presented below share a single source sample, sequenced in a study of blood T cell repertoires in COVID-19. Clones were read by immunoSEQ multiplex PCR, and TCRdb kept only the in-frame ones, dropping some. There are roughly 140,000 clones in the sample; approximately 87% occur only once, and about 11% lies in the top ten. The specimen was PBMCs or T cells enriched from blood (not recorded which). The receptors stem from a man in his 60s who had recovered from COVID-19.

The chain employs TRBV28 and TRBJ2-1; TRBD2 might be the D (6 bases). V was clipped by 5 bases and J by 6 bases, with 11 bases between them. Per germline, CDR1 MDHEN and CDR2 SYDVKM. The CDR3 has 13 amino acids. DNA for the CDR3: TGTGCCAGCAGTCCCCTGACTAGCAATGAGCAGTTCTTC. Protein: CASSPLTSNEQFF.

The rearrangement links TRBV5-5 to TRBJ1-2; D is unresolved. The V gene's germline CDR1 is SGHKS and CDR2 YYEKEE (reference sequence). Trimming pared 0 bases from V and 5 bases from J, leaving 8 bases between. This CDR3 has 13 amino acids. CDR3 sequence reads: CASSLGRLYGYTF. The CDR3 bases are TGTGCCAGCAGCTTGGGGAGACTGTATGGCTACACCTTC.

The chain employs TRBV5-1 and TRBJ2-5, with 8 positions matching TRBD1. The CDR3 totals 14 residues. With V trimmed by 4 bases and J by 5 bases, 7 bases remained unmatched. CDR1 and CDR2 (germline): SGHRS, YFSETQ. The CDR3 spells CASSNGQGVETQYF. The CDR3 DNA reads TGCGCCAGCAGCAACGGACAGGGCGTGGAGACCCAGTACTTC.

This clone was seen a few times. The V and J genes are TRBV5-4 and TRBJ2-7, with D possibly being TRBD1 (7 bases). V shed 10 bases and J shed 7 bases, with 24 bases lying between them. Germline V gene sequence: CDR1 SGHNT, CDR2 YYREEE (reference sequence). The CDR3 covers 14 residues. The CDR3 region has the DNA TGTGCCTCAAAGGGGGCCGGGGGAAGTAAGGAGCAGTACTTC. Its protein is CASKGAGGSKEQYF.

The chain uses TRBV27 and TRBJ2-5, with TRBD2 as a possible D gene (6 bases). V was trimmed by 6 bases and J by 1 base, leaving 18 bases between them. Germline V gene sequence: CDR1 MNHEY, CDR2 SMNVEV (reference sequence). The CDR3 is 16 amino acids. This CDR3 is CASRGLAEGVQETQYF. Written as DNA, the CDR3 is TGTGCCAGCAGGGGATTAGCGGAAGGGGTCCAAGAGACCCAGTACTTC.

The J gene is TRBJ2-7, the V gene TRBV27; possible D gene TRBD2, 5 bases. The CDR3 is 13 residues long. Germline values: CDR1 MNHEY, CDR2 SMNVEV (reference sequence). The V and J ends lost 3 bases and 5 bases respectively, with 11 bases between them. In DNA, the CDR3 is TGTGCCAGCAGTTTTTCGGGATCTCACGAGCAGTACTTC. It codes for CASSFSGSHEQYF.

The rearrangement joins TRBV11-2 to TRBJ1-2; no definite D call. Germline assignment: CDR1 SGHAT and CDR2 FQNNGV. Trimming took off 4 bases at V and 4 bases at J, with 7 bases between the two ends. This CDR3 has 12 residues. CDR3 protein: CASSSRGYGYTF. The DNA of the CDR3 is TGTGCCAGCAGCTCGCGGGGCTATGGCTACACCTTC.

The J gene is TRBJ2-7, the V gene TRBV5-1; 9 nucleotides align to TRBD1. The junction had 6 bases not matched to a gene; V was cut back by 4 bases and J by 1 base. The germline V gene has CDR1 SGHRS and CDR2 YFSETQ. The CDR3 contains 15 residues. CDR3 nucleotide sequence: TGCGCCAGCAGCCCCACAGGGACAGGGTCCTACGAGCAGTACTTC. It codes for CASSPTGTGSYEQYF.

CDR3 DNA sequence: TGTGCCAGTGAACAGACCTACGGCGCGGGGGCCACCGGGGAGCTGTTTTTT. Translation gives CASEQTYGAGATGELFF. This chain connects TRBV5-4 to TRBJ2-2, with a tentative D call TRBD2 (7 bases). This CDR3 is built from 17 residues. Germline CDR1 reads SGHNT; CDR2 reads YYREEE (reference sequence). Trimming took off 8 bases at V and 4 bases at J, with 24 bases between the two ends. Looking up the rest from reference TRBV5-4 and TRBJ2-2 gives the full variable domain: ETGVTQSPTHLIKTRGQQVTLRCSSQSGHNTVSWYQQALGQGPQFIFQYYREEENGRGNFPPRFSGLQFPNYSSELNVNALELDDSALYLCASEQTYGAGATGELFFGEGSRLTVL.

This chain links TRBV9 with TRBJ1-4, with D unclear. The CDR3 is 14 residues long. Germline V gene data show CDR1 as SGDLS and CDR2 as YYNGEE. V lost 0 bases and J lost 5, with 8 bases in between. The CDR3 bases are TGTGCCAGCAGCGTAGGAGATACCAATGAAAAACTGTTTTTT. The encoded protein is CASSVGDTNEKLFF.